This T cell receptor (beta chain) was obtained from a study of T-cell reconstitution after alpha-beta-depleted transplantation in children. The CDR3 is made up of 15 amino acids. Germline-derived CDR1 and CDR2 are MNHNS and SASEGT. V lost 1 base and J 3 bases, leaving 13 bases between the germline ends. Unique molecular identifiers were incorporated into the prepared TCRbeta library. One entry per CDR3 protein results from TCRdb running MiXCR on the PCR reads. This table holds about 72,000 distinct CDR3 sequences, about 7% found once. This material consisted of PBMCs from the stem cell graft donor, taken from the stem cell graft. The chain carries TRBV6-1 and TRBJ2-7; D is possibly TRBD1 (5 bases). The TCR was taken from a human donor who donated a stem cell graft to a child with acute lymphoblastic leukemia. The CDR3 DNA is TGTGCCAGCAGTGAAGGAGGCCAGGGTCTCTACGAGCAGTACTTC. It specifies CASSEGGQGLYEQYF.